This passage covers 8 T cell receptor beta chains from one sample sequenced in a study of cytomegalovirus exposure and HLA in healthy donors. PCR used 60 Vbeta primers and 13 Jbeta primers. Using immunoSEQ multiplex PCR, the repertoire was profiled, and TCRdb retains in-frame clones only, with some absent. The repertoire consists of some 130,000 clones, with around 78% occurring once and the leading ten covering approximately 1.7%. Input material: PBMCs. The receptors come from a woman aged 50 to 65 in good health and CMV-seronegative.

J is TRBJ2-1 and V is TRBV7-8; unclear D gene. Trimming took off 2 bases at V and 8 bases at J, with 16 bases between the two ends. CDR3 length: 15 residues. Germline-derived CDR1 and CDR2 are SGHVS and FQNEAQ. The CDR3: CASSLTGTQRDEQFF. The CDR3 DNA follows: TGTGCCAGCAGCTTAACCGGTACCCAGCGAGATGAGCAGTTCTTC.

The V gene is TRBV15, the J gene TRBJ1-2; perhaps TRBD1 as D (5 bases). Trimming took off 1 base at V and 4 bases at J, with 7 bases between the two ends. The CDR3 totals 13 residues. Germline V lookup: CDR1 LNHNV, CDR2 YYDKDF (reference sequence). The CDR3 region has the DNA TGTGCCACCAGCAGAGCGGGGGGCTATGGCTACACCTTC. It encodes CATSRAGGYGYTF.

CDR3 in amino acids: CASRGAGTGSTEAFF. In nucleotides, the CDR3 is TGTGCCAGCAGGGGGGCCGGGACAGGGAGCACTGAAGCTTTCTTT. This sequence joins TRBV2 and TRBJ1-1, with TRBD1 identical over 9 bases. CDR1 and CDR2 (germline): SNHLY, FYNNEI. CDR3 length: 15 amino acids. V gave up 6 bases and J gave up 4 bases; unmatched junction bases: 9.

The rearrangement links TRBV27 to TRBJ2-1; 11 positions match TRBD2. Germline CDR1 reads MNHEY; CDR2 reads SMNVEV (reference sequence). This CDR3 comprises 17 residues. V was clipped by 1 base and J by 8 bases; unmatched bases: 10. Here the CDR3 DNA reads TGTGCCAGCAGTTTATTAATGGCTAGCGGGGGGAGGGATGAGCAGTTCTTC. Residues: CASSLLMASGGRDEQFF.

This chain connects TRBV5-6 to TRBJ2-3, with D tentatively TRBD1 (5 bases). Germline V gene sequence: CDR1 SGHDT, CDR2 YYEEEE. The CDR3 is 13 residues long. With 2 bases removed from V and 1 base from J, the gap between germline ends came to 5 bases. In DNA, the CDR3 is TGTGCCAGCAGCTTACAGGGCACAGATACGCAGTATTTT. Encoded protein: CASSLQGTDTQYF.

V gene TRBV5-6 combines with J gene TRBJ2-5; TRBD2 might be the D (5 bases). Germline-derived CDR1 and CDR2 are SGHDT and YYEEEE. V gave up 0 bases and J gave up 5 bases, with 8 bases separating them. The CDR3 sequence is 13 residues long. CDR3 sequence reads: CASSLGRGETQYF. For the CDR3, the DNA is TGTGCCAGCAGCTTGGGCCGCGGGGAGACCCAGTACTTC.

The rearrangement uses TRBV9 and TRBJ2-2; TRBD2 might be the D (6 bases). Trimming cost V 3 bases and J 4 bases, with 13 bases left between them. The V gene's germline CDR1 is SGDLS and CDR2 YYNGEE. The CDR3 is made up of 15 amino acids. CDR3 amino acids: CASSDRGRSTGELFF. The CDR3 DNA is TGTGCCAGCAGCGACAGAGGGAGGTCCACCGGGGAGCTGTTTTTT.

The rearrangement joins TRBV25-1 to TRBJ1-3; tentatively, D is TRBD1 (6 bases). The germline gives CDR1 MGHDK, CDR2 SYGVNS. This CDR3 is 14 amino acids long. Trimming cost V 8 bases and J 2 bases, with 13 bases left between them. This CDR3 is CASRRTGTGNTIYF. CDR3 DNA: TGTGCCAGCCGACGAACAGGGACTGGAAACACCATATATTTT.